This T cell receptor (beta chain) originates from a study of molecular identifiers for immune sequencing clone quantification. Study-level results: Investigators reportedly could detect spiked Jurkat TCR RNA from one cell among 980,000 or so naive cells.

With regard to this clonotype: The antigen is undetermined. Here the CDR3 omits its conserved ending phenylalanine or tryptophan, so a read error is the likely source.

Trimming stripped 0 bases from V and 1 base from J, with 19 bases between. CDR1 MGHRA and CDR2 YSYEKL come from the germline V gene. The CDR3 is 19 residues long. Each library that profiled naive CD8 cells came from roughly 20,000 to 1,000,000 sorted cells with 10%, 30% or 50% RNA. TCRdb called the PCR reads again in MiXCR, with one record for every CDR3 protein. The data hold around 480,000 distinct CDR3 sequences, with roughly 23% observed a single time. This chain joins TRBV4-1 and TRBJ1-3, with a tentative D call TRBD1 (5 bases). The material sequenced was naive CD8+ T cells from blood, with Jurkat cell RNA spiked in. As to subset: FACS-sorted CD8+CD4-CCR7+CD45RA+ naive T cells. The receptor was isolated from a human donor in good health. Some libraries in this study had Jurkat cell RNA spiked in. The CDR3 sequence is CASSQEGATGGISGNTIYS. The CDR3 DNA reads as TGCGCCAGCAGCCAAGAAGGCGCGACGGGGGGAATATCTGGAAACACCATATATTCT.